This T cell receptor beta chain is from a study of blood T cell repertoires in COVID-19. At the level of the study: Samples of COVID-19 (acute and convalescent) were obtained from the United States, Italy and Spain. Sources were T cells, B-cell-depleted T cells, or PBMCs; the material itself was cDNA or gDNA.

Original processing methods: Reference gene primer amplification gave nucleated cell count estimates. The repertoire was sequenced with immunoSEQ multiplex PCR; TCRdb's copy has only in-frame clones and lacks some. V, J and clone size reflect that table, while D and trimming were determined from the DNA. The sample includes approximately 61,000 clones, around 85% seen only once; the top ten take about 14%. The CDR3 loop spans 13 amino acids. The V end lost 4 bases, the J end lost 8 bases, and 13 bases lay between the germline ends. Germline V gene lookup returns CDR1 MNHEY and CDR2 SMNVEV (reference sequence).

The sequencing sample was made of peripheral blood. The clonotype comes from a human donor in a cohort sampled during active COVID-19. This chain uses TRBV27 with TRBJ2-3, with a tentative D call TRBD2 (5 bases). The chain's CDR3 is CASSYETSPTQYF. In nucleotides, the CDR3 is TGTGCCAGCAGTTACGAAACTAGTCCTACGCAGTATTTT.